One and the same sample provided the 25 T cell receptor beta chains below, sequenced in a study of cytomegalovirus exposure and HLA in healthy donors. 13 Jbeta primers and 60 Vbeta primers were used for the PCR. Sequencing was performed with immunoSEQ multiplex PCR; in TCRdb, only in-frame clones are kept and a portion is missing. Here the sample spans under 150,000 clones, about 74% being singletons. Material for sequencing was PBMCs. All receptors derive from a man aged 30 to 39 in good health and CMV-seronegative.

There are a few counts of this clone. This sequence joins TRBV19 and TRBJ1-2, with no clear D. Germline loops: CDR1 LNHDA, CDR2 SQIVND (reference sequence). This CDR3 spans 14 amino acids. Trimming took 4 bases from V and 6 from J, leaving 15 bases between them. CDR3 DNA sequence: TGTGCCAGTAGTAGAGGCGAGGGAGTACATGGCTACACCTTC. It specifies CASSRGEGVHGYTF.

The chain has TRBV11-3 and TRBJ1-1, with D possibly TRBD1 on 6 matching bases. The germline CDR1 and CDR2 sequences are SGHNT and YENEEA. V was trimmed by 1 base and J by 8 bases, leaving 11 bases between them. This CDR3 spans 13 amino acids. The CDR3 DNA follows: TGTGCCAGCAGCTTAGCGACAGGCCTGGAAGCTTTCTTT. It translates to CASSLATGLEAFF.

In nucleotides, the CDR3 is TGTGCCAGTTCCCAGTACAATGAGCAGTTCTTC. Its translation is CASSQYNEQFF. This chain links TRBV19 with TRBJ2-1; D call uncertain. Trimming pared 8 bases from V and 4 bases from J, leaving 6 bases between. Germline CDR1 is LNHDA and CDR2 is SQIVND (reference sequence). The CDR3 spans 11 residues.

This chain joins TRBV29-1 and TRBJ2-1; the D gene is possibly TRBD2 (6 bases). Germline CDR1 and CDR2: SQVTM and ANQGSEA. The V end was cut by 6 bases, the J end by 1 base, with 13 bases between. This CDR3 is 14 amino acids long. This chain's CDR3 is CSVPPGVSYNEQFF. In DNA form, the CDR3 reads TGCAGCGTCCCCCCGGGGGTTTCCTACAATGAGCAGTTCTTC.

The gene calls are TRBV5-1 and TRBJ1-6; D gene unclear. Germline V gene data show CDR1 as SGHRS and CDR2 as YFSETQ. The CDR3 sequence is 16 residues long. The V gene lost 1 base and the J gene lost 10 bases, with 18 bases spanning the gap. The CDR3 nucleotides read TGCGCCAGCAGCTTGTTGGCTTCCCCTGGAGGATCACCCCTCCACTTT. Encoded protein: CASSLLASPGGSPLHF.

The chain is built from TRBV9 and TRBJ1-2, with D uncertain. This CDR3 region has 13 residues. Trimming shortened V by 0 bases and J by 2 bases, and 5 bases separated the two germline ends. Germline loops: CDR1 SGDLS, CDR2 YYNGEE. The CDR3 reads CASSVGTNYGYTF. In DNA form, the CDR3 reads TGTGCCAGCAGCGTAGGAACAAACTATGGCTACACCTTC. Drawing the rest from reference TRBV9 and TRBJ1-2, the complete variable domain is DSGVTQTPKHLITATGQRVTLRCSPRSGDLSVYWYQQSLDQGLQFLIQYYNGEERAKGNILERFSAQQFPDLHSELNLSSLELGDSALYFCASSVGTNYGYTFGSGTRLTVV.

This rearrangement joins TRBV6-5 to TRBJ2-1; the D is unclear. CDR1 and CDR2 from the germline V gene are MNHEY and SVGAGI. CDR3 length: 14 amino acids. Trimming removed 4 bases at V and 1 base at J, with 8 bases between. DNA of the CDR3: TGTGCCAGCAGTTTAGCTAGATCCTACAATGAGCAGTTCTTC. Its translation: CASSLARSYNEQFF.

The chain has TRBV29-1 and TRBJ2-1; 13 positions agree with TRBD2. V shed 6 bases, J shed 2 bases, and the junction held 4 bases outside the gene matches. The CDR3 consists of 15 residues. Germline V lookup: CDR1 SQVTM, CDR2 ANQGSEA. Written as DNA, the CDR3 is TGCAGCGTAACTACTAGCGGGGGGGCCTACAATGAGCAGTTCTTC. It encodes CSVTTSGGAYNEQFF.

The J gene is TRBJ2-3, the V gene TRBV19; 15 bases are a match to TRBD2. V was pared by 3 bases and J by 3 bases, with 13 bases of the junction left unmatched. Germline CDR1 and CDR2: LNHDA and SQIVND (reference sequence). The CDR3 is made up of 20 amino acids. This chain's CDR3 is CASSMSARTSGGARTDTQYF. CDR3 bases: TGTGCCAGTAGTATGTCGGCCCGGACTAGCGGGGGGGCCAGGACAGATACGCAGTATTTT.

The rearrangement uses TRBV9 and TRBJ1-2; TRBD1 matches 9 bases. J lost 5 bases, V lost 4 bases, and 6 bases had no gene match. Germline V gene lookup returns CDR1 SGDLS and CDR2 YYNGEE. The CDR3 runs 14 residues. CDR3 loop: CASSFRTGDYGYTF. The CDR3, as DNA: TGTGCCAGCAGCTTCCGGACAGGGGATTATGGCTACACCTTC.

The genes are TRBV5-8 and TRBJ1-4; a weak D match, TRBD1 (6 bases). Trimming stripped 4 bases from V and 6 bases from J, with 19 bases between. The germline V gene has CDR1 SGHTS and CDR2 YDEGEE. The CDR3 is 16 residues long. The DNA of the CDR3 is TGTGCCAGCAGCCTGGGCTCAGGGAGGGGGGATGAAAAACTGTTTTTT. Protein product: CASSLGSGRGDEKLFF.

The V and J genes are TRBV5-1 and TRBJ1-4; TRBD1 is a possible D gene (5 bases). This CDR3 region has 14 residues. CDR1 and CDR2 from the germline V gene are SGHRS and YFSETQ. The V gene lost 0 bases and the J gene lost 7 bases, with 10 bases spanning the gap. The CDR3 coding sequence is TGCGCCAGCAGCTTGGACAGGAGCACTGAAAAACTGTTTTTT. Residues: CASSLDRSTEKLFF.

The chain combines TRBV7-3 with TRBJ2-1; 11 bases are shared with TRBD2. The J segment lost 1 base and the V segment lost 6 bases, leaving 2 bases of the junction unmatched. The CDR3 has 15 residues. Germline-derived CDR1 and CDR2 are SGHTA and FQGTGA. The CDR3 here is CASSRLAGSYNEQFF. DNA of the CDR3: TGTGCCAGCAGTCGACTAGCGGGGTCCTACAATGAGCAGTTCTTC.

This chain connects TRBV9 to TRBJ1-4, with D tentatively TRBD1 (5 bases). The ends were cut back, 4 bases at V and 0 bases at J, with 13 bases in the middle. CDR1 and CDR2 from the germline V gene are SGDLS and YYNGEE. The CDR3 spans 16 residues. CDR3 sequence (DNA): TGTGCCAGCAGCCATGGTCAGGGTGCAACTAATGAAAAACTGTTTTTT. It encodes CASSHGQGATNEKLFF. Full variable domain (outside the CDR3, taken from reference TRBV9 and TRBJ1-4): DSGVTQTPKHLITATGQRVTLRCSPRSGDLSVYWYQQSLDQGLQFLIQYYNGEERAKGNILERFSAQQFPDLHSELNLSSLELGDSALYFCASSHGQGATNEKLFFGSGTQLSVL.

The gene calls are TRBV6-5 and TRBJ1-4; D gene ambiguous. Trimming pared 0 bases from V and 4 bases from J, leaving 9 bases between. This CDR3 spans 15 amino acids. The germline gives CDR1 MNHEY, CDR2 SVGAGI. The chain's CDR3 is CASSYSSGINEKLFF. DNA for the CDR3: TGTGCCAGCAGTTACTCGTCAGGAATTAATGAAAAACTGTTTTTT.

The V call is TRBV28, the J call TRBJ1-3; D not certain. The CDR3 is made up of 12 amino acids. Trimming shortened V by 8 bases and J by 8 bases, and 13 bases separated the two germline ends. Per the germline V gene, CDR1 is MDHEN and CDR2 is SYDVKM. The CDR3 loop is CASLGNTDTIYF. The CDR3 DNA follows: TGTGCCAGCCTTGGAAATACAGACACCATATATTTT.

This clone was counted only a few times. The V and J genes are TRBV11-2 and TRBJ1-4; D remains unclear. The V gene lost 0 bases and the J gene lost 0 bases, with 14 bases spanning the gap. The germline V gene encodes CDR1 SGHAT and CDR2 FQNNGV. The CDR3 extends over 18 amino acids. CDR3 in amino acids: CASSLEGRYGATNEKLFF. CDR3 sequence (DNA): TGTGCCAGCAGCTTAGAAGGCCGATACGGGGCAACTAATGAAAAACTGTTTTTT.

This sequence joins TRBV5-4 and TRBJ1-1, with 8 bases lining up with TRBD1. V was pared by 0 bases and J by 0 bases, with 1 base of the junction left unmatched. The V gene's germline CDR1 is SGHNT and CDR2 YYREEE (reference sequence). The CDR3 sequence is 15 residues long. The CDR3 is CASSLGQGMNTEAFF. The CDR3 DNA reads TGTGCCAGCAGCTTGGGACAGGGGATGAACACTGAAGCTTTCTTT.

In DNA form, the CDR3 reads TGTGCCAGCAGCCAAGAATCAGGACTTCCCTACGAGCAGTACTTC. Translation gives CASSQESGLPYEQYF. V is TRBV4-2 and J is TRBJ2-5; perhaps TRBD2 as D (5 bases). The tail of the sequence fits TRBJ2-7 better, so the J call may be wrong. This CDR3 has 15 amino acids. Germline CDR1 reads LGHNA; CDR2 reads YNFKEQ.

A note on this clone: At one boundary the junction diverges from the germline segment, which might be a read error. This chain uses TRBV6-5 with TRBJ2-2, with D perhaps TRBD2 (5 bases). This CDR3 region has 12 residues. Germline CDR1 reads MNHEY; CDR2 reads SVGAGI. CDR3 sequence reads: CASSTRVGELFF. The CDR3, as DNA: TGTGCCAGCAGTACCAGAGTCGGGGAACTGTTTTTT.

This clone is labeled as medium-sized. The rearrangement joins TRBV19 to TRBJ2-1; no clear D. Germline V lookup: CDR1 LNHDA, CDR2 SQIVND (reference sequence). This CDR3 has 14 residues. V was clipped by 1 base and J by 0 bases, with 4 bases between them. CDR3 loop: CASSIGYSYNEQFF. The CDR3 nucleotides are TGTGCCAGTAGTATAGGTTACTCCTACAATGAGCAGTTCTTC.

The chain joins TRBV30 to TRBJ1-1; a possible D gene is TRBD1 (6 bases). Trimming left V 7 bases short and J 1 base short, with 16 bases between. CDR1 is GTSNPN, CDR2 SVGIG, per germline (reference sequence). The CDR3 is 14 residues long. CDR3 region: CASPRGGTNTEAFF. The CDR3 DNA reads TGTGCCTCCCCAAGGGGGGGGACGAACACTGAAGCTTTCTTT.

This chain joins TRBV5-1 and TRBJ2-3; 11 bases align to TRBD2. Trimming at V came to 1 base and at J to 4 bases, leaving 8 bases not matched to a gene. This CDR3 comprises 17 residues. The V gene's germline CDR1 is SGHRS and CDR2 YFSETQ. CDR3 sequence (DNA): TGCGCCAGCAGCTTGATTTTTAGCGGGGGGGGCGCAGATACGCAGTATTTT. Protein: CASSLIFSGGGADTQYF.

This chain connects TRBV27 to TRBJ1-4, with a tentative D call TRBD1 (5 bases). Trimming took off 2 bases at V and 7 bases at J, with 14 bases between the two ends. CDR3 size: 15 residues. CDR1 is MNHEY and CDR2 is SMNVEV in the germline V gene (reference sequence). CDR3 nucleotides: TGTGCCAGCAGTTTACGGTCAACCGGGGGTGAAAAACTGTTTTTT. This translates into CASSLRSTGGEKLFF.

This clone was recorded a few times. The chain has TRBV6-6 and TRBJ2-7; D might be TRBD2 (6 bases). This CDR3 comprises 16 residues. The germline V and J ends were trimmed by 0 bases and 0 bases, with 12 bases remaining between them. Germline assignment: CDR1 MNHNY and CDR2 SVGAGI (reference sequence). The CDR3 nucleotides are TGTGCCAGCAGTTACTCGAGAAGGGGAGGCTCCTACGAGCAGTACTTC. As protein: CASSYSRRGGSYEQYF.